Following are 8 T cell receptor beta chains from one sample sequenced in a study of long-term antiretroviral therapy in people with HIV. Version v3.0 of the immunoSEQ assay was performed at survey level. Sequencing was performed with immunoSEQ multiplex PCR; in TCRdb, only in-frame clones are kept and a portion is missing. The data show tens of thousands of clones, 85% seen once. Sequenced material: unsorted PBMCs, taken 1.6 years after starting antiretroviral therapy. The receptor set was obtained from a man aged 40-49 years with HIV.

The rearrangement links TRBV14 to TRBJ1-5, with 7 bases fitting TRBD1. V lost 4 bases and J lost 0; bases outside the gene matches: 6. CDR1 and CDR2 (germline): SGHDN, FVKESK. The CDR3 spans 16 residues. The CDR3 DNA is TGTGCCAGCAGCCCCGACAGGGAATATAGCAATCAGCCCCAGCATTTT. Amino acids: CASSPDREYSNQPQHF.

The chain joins TRBV2 to TRBJ1-1; D is unresolved. The CDR3 is made up of 15 amino acids. Germline loops: CDR1 SNHLY, CDR2 FYNNEI. The ends were cut back, 6 bases at V and 4 bases at J, with 18 bases in the middle. The CDR3 reads CASSLRVYAATEAFF. The CDR3 coding sequence is TGTGCCAGCAGCTTGAGAGTCTATGCGGCCACTGAAGCTTTCTTT.

This clone appeared a few times. V and J are TRBV5-4 and TRBJ2-7; D ambiguous. Germline CDR1 is SGHNT and CDR2 is YYREEE (reference sequence). The CDR3 is made up of 14 amino acids. Trimming pared 3 bases from V and 4 bases from J, leaving 14 bases between. The chain's CDR3 is CASSSDPGVYEQYF. CDR3 bases: TGTGCCAGCAGCTCTGACCCTGGGGTATACGAGCAGTACTTC.

The chain recombines TRBV6-5 with TRBJ2-5, with no clear D. The CDR3 has 14 amino acids. The germline V and J ends were trimmed by 3 bases and 2 bases, with 10 bases remaining between them. CDR1 is MNHEY, CDR2 SVGAGI, per germline. The CDR3 nucleotides read TGTGCCAGCAGTTATGATCGGTTGCAAGAGACCCAGTACTTC. It codes for CASSYDRLQETQYF.

This clone was seen only once. The chain employs TRBV2 and TRBJ1-1; D not resolved. This CDR3 has 12 residues. V gave up 3 bases and J gave up 1 base, with 3 bases separating them. CDR1 and CDR2 from the germline V gene are SNHLY and FYNNEI. CDR3 bases: TGTGCCAGCAGTGAGGGGAACACTGAAGCTTTCTTT. Its protein product is CASSEGNTEAFF.

This chain connects TRBV7-9 to TRBJ2-3, with TRBD2 matching over 9 bases. Germline assignment: CDR1 SEHNR and CDR2 FQNEAQ (reference sequence). This CDR3 spans 15 amino acids. V lost 3 bases, J lost 2 bases, and 3 bases stayed unmatched. The CDR3 loop reads CASSFPSGDTDTQYF. The CDR3 DNA follows: TGTGCCAGCAGCTTCCCTAGCGGGGACACAGATACGCAGTATTTT. Full variable domain (remainder filled in from reference TRBV7-9 and TRBJ2-3): DTGVSQNPRHKITKRGQNVTFRCDPISEHNRLYWYRQTLGQGPEFLTYFQNEAQLEKSRLLSDRFSAERPKGSFSTLEIQRTEQGDSAMYLCASSFPSGDTDTQYFGPGTRLTVL.

The chain employs TRBV18 and TRBJ2-5; the match to TRBD1 covers 8 bases. Germline V gene lookup returns CDR1 KGHSH and CDR2 LQKENI. Trimming at V came to 2 bases and at J to 2 bases, leaving 1 base not matched to a gene. There are 14 residues in the CDR3. CDR3 nucleotide sequence: TGTGCCAGCTCACCATGGACAGGGCAAGAGACCCAGTACTTC. Its protein is CASSPWTGQETQYF. Full variable domain (outside the CDR3, taken from reference TRBV18 and TRBJ2-5): NAGVMQNPRHLVRRRGQEARLRCSPMKGHSHVYWYRQLPEEGLKFMVYLQKENIIDESGMPKERFSAEFPKEGPSILRIQQVVRGDSAAYFCASSPWTGQETQYFGPGTRLLVL.

This chain joins TRBV7-9 and TRBJ1-5; 7 nucleotides agree with TRBD1. Germline V gene data show CDR1 as SEHNR and CDR2 as FQNEAQ (reference sequence). The CDR3 is 14 amino acids. Trimming at V came to 5 bases and at J to 6 bases, leaving 7 bases not matched to a gene. CDR3 sequence reads: CASSLGTDIQPQHF. The DNA for the CDR3 is TGTGCCAGCAGCCTCGGGACAGATATTCAGCCCCAGCATTTT.